Listed here is a single T cell receptor (beta chain). This specimen comes from a study of blood T cell repertoires in COVID-19. Study as a whole: From T cells, B-cell-depleted T cells, or PBMCs came the material, which was cDNA or gDNA.

The CDR3 spans 15 residues. Per the germline V gene, CDR1 is SGHTA and CDR2 is FQGTGA. Trimming took 5 bases from V and 1 from J; bases not matched to a gene: 6. Original processing methods: Nucleated cell counts were estimated from reference gene primer amplification. Sequencing was performed with immunoSEQ multiplex PCR; in TCRdb, only in-frame clones are kept and a portion is missing. From that table come the V and J calls and clone size; the DNA was used to work out D and trimming. The top ten clones hold 7% of a sample with over 150,000 clones, 86% of them seen once. This TCR came from a man aged 50 to 60 with active or convalescent COVID-19. Material: peripheral blood. The rearrangement links TRBV7-3 to TRBJ1-1; 8 nucleotides line up with TRBD1. CDR3 DNA sequence: TGTGCCAGCAGCCCCCCAGGGGGCAGGAACACTGAAGCTTTCTTT. It encodes CASSPPGGRNTEAFF.